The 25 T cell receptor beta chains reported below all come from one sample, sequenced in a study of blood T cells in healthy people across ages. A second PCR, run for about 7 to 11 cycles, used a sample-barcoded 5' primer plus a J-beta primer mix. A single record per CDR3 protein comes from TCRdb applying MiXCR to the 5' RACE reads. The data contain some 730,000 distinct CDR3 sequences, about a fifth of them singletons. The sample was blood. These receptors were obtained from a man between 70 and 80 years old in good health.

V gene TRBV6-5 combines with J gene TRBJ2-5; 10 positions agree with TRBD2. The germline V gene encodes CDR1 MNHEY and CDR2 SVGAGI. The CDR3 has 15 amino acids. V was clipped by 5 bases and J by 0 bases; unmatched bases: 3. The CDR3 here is CASSTLAGYQETQYF. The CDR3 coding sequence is TGTGCCAGCAGTACACTAGCGGGGTACCAAGAGACCCAGTACTTC.

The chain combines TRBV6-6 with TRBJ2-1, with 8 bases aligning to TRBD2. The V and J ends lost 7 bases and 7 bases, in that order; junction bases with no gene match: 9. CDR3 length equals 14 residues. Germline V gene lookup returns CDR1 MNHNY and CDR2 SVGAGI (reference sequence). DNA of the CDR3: TGTGCCAGCAACCGGGAGGGCCGGTGGAATGAGCAGTTCTTC. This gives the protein CASNREGRWNEQFF.

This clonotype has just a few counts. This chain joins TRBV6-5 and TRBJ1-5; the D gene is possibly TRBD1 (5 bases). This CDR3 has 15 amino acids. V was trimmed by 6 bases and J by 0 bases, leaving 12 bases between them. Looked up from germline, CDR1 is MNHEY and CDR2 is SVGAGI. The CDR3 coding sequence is TGTGCCAGCAGACGACAGTGGGATAGCAATCAGCCCCAGCATTTT. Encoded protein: CASRRQWDSNQPQHF.

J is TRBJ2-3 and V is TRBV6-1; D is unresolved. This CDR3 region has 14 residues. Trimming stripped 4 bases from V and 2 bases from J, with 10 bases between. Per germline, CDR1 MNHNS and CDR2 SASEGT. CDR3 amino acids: CASSAQPVTDTQYF. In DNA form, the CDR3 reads TGTGCCAGCAGTGCACAGCCAGTCACAGATACGCAGTATTTT.

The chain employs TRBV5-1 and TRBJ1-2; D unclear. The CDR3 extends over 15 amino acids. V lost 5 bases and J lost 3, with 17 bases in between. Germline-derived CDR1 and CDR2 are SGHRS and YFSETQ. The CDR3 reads CASRFGIANDYGYTF. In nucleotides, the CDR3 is TGCGCCAGCAGATTTGGGATAGCTAACGACTATGGCTACACCTTC.

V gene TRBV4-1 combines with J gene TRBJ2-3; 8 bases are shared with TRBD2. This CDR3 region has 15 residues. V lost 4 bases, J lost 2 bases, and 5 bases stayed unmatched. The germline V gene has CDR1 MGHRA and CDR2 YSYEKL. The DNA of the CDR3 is TGCGCCAGCAGCCTTACTAGCGGACACACAGATACGCAGTATTTT. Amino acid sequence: CASSLTSGHTDTQYF.

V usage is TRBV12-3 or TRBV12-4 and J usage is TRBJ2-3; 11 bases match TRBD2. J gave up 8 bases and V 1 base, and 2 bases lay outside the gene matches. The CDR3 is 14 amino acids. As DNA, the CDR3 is TGTGCCAGCAGTTTAGGACTAGCGGGGCGTACGCAGTATTTT. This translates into CASSLGLAGRTQYF.

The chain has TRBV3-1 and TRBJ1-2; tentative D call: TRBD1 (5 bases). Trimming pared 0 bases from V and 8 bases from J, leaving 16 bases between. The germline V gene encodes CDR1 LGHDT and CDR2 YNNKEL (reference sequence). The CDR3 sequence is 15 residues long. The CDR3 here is CASSQDGGRTAGYTF. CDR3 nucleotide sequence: TGTGCCAGCAGCCAAGATGGGGGACGTACTGCCGGCTACACCTTC.

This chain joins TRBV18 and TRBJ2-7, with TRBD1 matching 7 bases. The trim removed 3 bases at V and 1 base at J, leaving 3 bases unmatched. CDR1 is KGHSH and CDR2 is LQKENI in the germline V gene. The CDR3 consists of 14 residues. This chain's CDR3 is CASSPRQGSYEQYV. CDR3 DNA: TGTGCCAGCTCACCCCGACAGGGTTCCTACGAGCAGTACGTC.

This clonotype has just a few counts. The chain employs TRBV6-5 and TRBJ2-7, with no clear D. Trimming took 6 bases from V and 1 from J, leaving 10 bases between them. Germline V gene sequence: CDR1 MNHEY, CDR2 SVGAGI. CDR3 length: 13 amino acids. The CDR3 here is CASSSSNSYEQYF. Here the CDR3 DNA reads TGTGCCAGCAGCTCAAGTAATTCCTACGAGCAGTACTTC.

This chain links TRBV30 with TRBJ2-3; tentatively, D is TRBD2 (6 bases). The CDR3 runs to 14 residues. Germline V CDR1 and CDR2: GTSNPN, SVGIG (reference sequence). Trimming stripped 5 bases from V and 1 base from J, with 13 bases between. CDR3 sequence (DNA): TGTGCCTGGGTAACAGCGGGCGGCACAGATACGCAGTATTTT. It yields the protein CAWVTAGGTDTQYF.

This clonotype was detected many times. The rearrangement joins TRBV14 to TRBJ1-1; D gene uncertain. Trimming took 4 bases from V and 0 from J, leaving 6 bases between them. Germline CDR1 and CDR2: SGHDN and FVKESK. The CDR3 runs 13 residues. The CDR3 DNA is TGTGCCAGCAGCCGCAGGTTGAACACTGAAGCTTTCTTT. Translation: CASSRRLNTEAFF. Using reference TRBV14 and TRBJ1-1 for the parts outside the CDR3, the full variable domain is EAGVTQFPSHSVIEKGQTVTLRCDPISGHDNLYWYRRVMGKEIKFLLHFVKESKQDESGMPNNRFLAERTGGTYSTLKVQPAELEDSGVYFCASSRRLNTEAFFGQGTRLTVV.

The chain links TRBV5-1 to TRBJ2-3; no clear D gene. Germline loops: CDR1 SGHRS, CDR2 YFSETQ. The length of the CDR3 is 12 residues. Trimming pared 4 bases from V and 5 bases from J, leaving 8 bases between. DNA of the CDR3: TGCGCCAGCAGCCTCCAGAAAGATACGCAGTATTTT. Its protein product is CASSLQKDTQYF. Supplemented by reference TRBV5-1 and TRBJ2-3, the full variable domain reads KAGVTQTPRYLIKTRGQQVTLSCSPISGHRSVSWYQQTPGQGLQFLFEYFSETQRNKGNFPGRFSGRQFSNSRSEMNVSTLELGDSALYLCASSLQKDTQYFGPGTRLTVL.

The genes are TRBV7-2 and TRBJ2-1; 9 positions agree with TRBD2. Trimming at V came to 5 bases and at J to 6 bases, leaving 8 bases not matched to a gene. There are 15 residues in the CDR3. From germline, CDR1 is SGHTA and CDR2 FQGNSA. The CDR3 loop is CASSPPGLAVNEQFF. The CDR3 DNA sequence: TGTGCCAGCAGCCCCCCGGGACTAGCAGTCAATGAGCAGTTCTTC.

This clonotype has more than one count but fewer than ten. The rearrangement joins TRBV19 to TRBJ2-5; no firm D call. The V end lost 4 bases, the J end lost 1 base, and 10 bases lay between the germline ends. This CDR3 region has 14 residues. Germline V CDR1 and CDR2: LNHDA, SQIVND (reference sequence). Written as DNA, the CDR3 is TGTGCCAGTAGTACCCCGGATATCCAAGAGACCCAGTACTTC. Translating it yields CASSTPDIQETQYF.

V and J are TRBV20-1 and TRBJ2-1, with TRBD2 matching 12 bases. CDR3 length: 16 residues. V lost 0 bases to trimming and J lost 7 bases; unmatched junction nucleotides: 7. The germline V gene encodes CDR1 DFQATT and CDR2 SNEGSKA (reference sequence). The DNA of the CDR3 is TGCAGTGCTAGAGACCGAACTAGCGGGAGGTGGAATGAGCAGTTCTTC. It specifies CSARDRTSGRWNEQFF.

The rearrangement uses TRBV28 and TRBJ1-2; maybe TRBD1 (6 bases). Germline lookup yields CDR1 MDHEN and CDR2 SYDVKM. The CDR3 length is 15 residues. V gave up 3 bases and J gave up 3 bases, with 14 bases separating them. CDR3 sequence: CASSFGGGRYYGYTF. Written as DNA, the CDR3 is TGTGCCAGCAGTTTCGGCGGGGGGCGGTACTATGGCTACACCTTC.

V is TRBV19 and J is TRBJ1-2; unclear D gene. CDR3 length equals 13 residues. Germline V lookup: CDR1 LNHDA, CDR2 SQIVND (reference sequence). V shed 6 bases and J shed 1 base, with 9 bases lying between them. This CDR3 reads CASRATGNYGYTF. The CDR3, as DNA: TGTGCCAGTAGGGCGACCGGTAACTATGGCTACACCTTC. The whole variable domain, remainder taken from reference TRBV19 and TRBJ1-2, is DGGITQSPKYLFRKEGQNVTLSCEQNLNHDAMYWYRQDPGQGLRLIYYSQIVNDFQKGDIAEGYSVSREKKESFPLTVTSAQKNPTAFYLCASRATGNYGYTFGSGTRLTVV.

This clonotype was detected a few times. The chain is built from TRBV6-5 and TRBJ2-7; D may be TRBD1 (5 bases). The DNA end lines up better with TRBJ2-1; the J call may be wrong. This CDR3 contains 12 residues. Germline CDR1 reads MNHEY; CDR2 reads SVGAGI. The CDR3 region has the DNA TGTGCCAGCAGTTACGAGGCAGGGGAGCAGTTCTTC. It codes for CASSYEAGEQFF.

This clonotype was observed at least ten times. As DNA, the CDR3 is TGTGCCAGCAGCTTAGGGCCCCAGGAGACCCAGTACTTC. It yields the protein CASSLGPQETQYF. The chain joins TRBV7-2 to TRBJ2-5; D uncertain. V shed 1 base and J shed 5 bases, with 8 bases lying between them. Germline CDR1 is SGHTA and CDR2 is FQGNSA. This CDR3 has 13 residues. Full variable domain (rest looked up from reference TRBV7-2 and TRBJ2-5): GAGVSQSPSNKVTEKGKDVELRCDPISGHTALYWYRQSLGQGLEFLIYFQGNSAPDKSGLPSDRFSAERTGGSVSTLTIQRTQQEDSAVYLCASSLGPQETQYFGPGTRLLVL.

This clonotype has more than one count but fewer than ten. The CDR3: CSAPDRATGELFF. DNA for the CDR3: TGCAGTGCCCCAGACAGGGCCACCGGGGAGCTGTTTTTT. The gene calls are TRBV20-1 and TRBJ2-2, with 7 bases matching TRBD1. CDR1 and CDR2 (germline): DFQATT, SNEGSKA (reference sequence). CDR3 length equals 13 residues. With 6 bases clipped from V and 4 bases from J, the junction kept 5 bases outside the gene matches.

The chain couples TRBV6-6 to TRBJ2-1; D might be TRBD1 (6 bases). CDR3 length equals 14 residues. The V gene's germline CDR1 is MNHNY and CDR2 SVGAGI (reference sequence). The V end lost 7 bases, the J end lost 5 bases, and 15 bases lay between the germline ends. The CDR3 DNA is TGTGCCAGCAACGCTCCGGGGACAAACAATGAGCAGTTCTTC. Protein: CASNAPGTNNEQFF.

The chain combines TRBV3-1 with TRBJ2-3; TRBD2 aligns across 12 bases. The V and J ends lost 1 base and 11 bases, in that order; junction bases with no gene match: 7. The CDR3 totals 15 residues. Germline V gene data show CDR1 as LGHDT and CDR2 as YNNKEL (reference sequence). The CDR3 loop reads CASSQVLAGGIVQYF. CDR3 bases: TGTGCCAGCAGCCAAGTTCTAGCGGGAGGGATAGTGCAGTATTTT.

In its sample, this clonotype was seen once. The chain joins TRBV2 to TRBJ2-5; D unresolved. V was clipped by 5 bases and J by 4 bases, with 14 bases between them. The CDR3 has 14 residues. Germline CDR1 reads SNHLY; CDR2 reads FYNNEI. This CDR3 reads CASSKDQWVETQYF. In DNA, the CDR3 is TGTGCCAGCAGTAAGGATCAGTGGGTAGAGACCCAGTACTTC.

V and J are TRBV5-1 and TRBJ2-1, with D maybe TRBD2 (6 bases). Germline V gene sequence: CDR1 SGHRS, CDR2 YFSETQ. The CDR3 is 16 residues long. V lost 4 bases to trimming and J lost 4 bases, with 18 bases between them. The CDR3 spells CASSRMGLDSYNEQFF. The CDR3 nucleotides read TGCGCCAGCAGCCGAATGGGACTCGACTCTTACAATGAGCAGTTCTTC.